This TCR beta chain was observed in a study of shared clonotypes between healthy human individuals. The length of the CDR3 is 13 residues. From germline, CDR1 is SEHNR and CDR2 FQNEAQ (reference sequence). V gave up 4 bases and J gave up 5 bases; unmatched junction bases: 1. Profiling relied on immunoSEQ multiplex PCR, and the TCRdb table lists in-frame clones only, not all of them. The table includes approximately 500,000 clones, nearly 80% detected once. The chain carries TRBV7-9 and TRBJ1-1; 10 bases are a match to TRBD1. The TCR was taken from a woman in her thirties or forties in good health. Some clones in this sample may be carry-over from other donors' samples. What was sequenced was PBMCs. This CDR3 is CASSWTGGTEAFF. DNA for the CDR3: TGTGCCAGCAGCTGGACAGGGGGGACTGAAGCTTTCTTT. Supplemented by reference TRBV7-9 and TRBJ1-1, the full variable domain reads DTGVSQNPRHKITKRGQNVTFRCDPISEHNRLYWYRQTLGQGPEFLTYFQNEAQLEKSRLLSDRFSAERPKGSFSTLEIQRTEQGDSAMYLCASSWTGGTEAFFGQGTRLTVV.